Detailed here is one T cell receptor (beta chain). As yet, its antigen is unknown. Researchers ran the PCR with 60 Vbeta and 13 Jbeta primers. Data came from immunoSEQ multiplex PCR; TCRdb stores just in-frame clones and leaves some out. The table records about 200,000 clones, less than 85% of them present only once. Deletions cut 5 bases from V and 4 bases from J, with 17 bases between. The CDR3 covers 15 residues. CDR1 SNHLY and CDR2 FYNNEI come from the germline V gene. This sample is part of a study of cytomegalovirus exposure and HLA in healthy donors. About the study: A preliminary data release comprised 70 million to 95 million unique TCRs obtained from HLA-typed donors.

Study findings and constraints: A missense DCLRE1C variant was associated with V- and J-gene trimming of TCR beta chains in a later analysis, and an independent cohort replicated the association. It was confirmed in vitro that a few of the CMV-associated chains were specific for CMV antigens. Analyzed later, association rates of TCRs varied across HLA loci, with DRB1 most and HLA-C fewest.

This TCR was recovered from a girl aged 2-10 years in good health and CMV-seronegative. The V gene is TRBV2, the J gene TRBJ1-2; possible D gene TRBD1, 5 bases. The sequenced material came from PBMCs. DNA of the CDR3: TGTGCCAGCAGTCCGGAAGGCAGGGCCCTCTATGGCTACACCTTC. Translation: CASSPEGRALYGYTF.